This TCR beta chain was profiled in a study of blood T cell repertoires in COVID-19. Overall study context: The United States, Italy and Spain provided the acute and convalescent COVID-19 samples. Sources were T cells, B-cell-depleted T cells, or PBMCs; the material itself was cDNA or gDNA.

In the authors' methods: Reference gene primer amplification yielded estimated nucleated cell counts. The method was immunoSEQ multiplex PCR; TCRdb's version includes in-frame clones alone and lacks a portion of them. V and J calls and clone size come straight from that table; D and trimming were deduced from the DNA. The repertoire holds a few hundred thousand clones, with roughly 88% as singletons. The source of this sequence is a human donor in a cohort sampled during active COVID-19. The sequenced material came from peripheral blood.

CDR3 in DNA: TGTGCCAGCTCATCTGGGACATTCTTTTTCTATGGCTACACCTTC. Translation gives CASSSGTFFFYGYTF. The chain links TRBV18 to TRBJ1-2, with D possibly TRBD1 on 6 matching bases. The CDR3 sequence is 15 residues long. V was cut by 5 bases and J by 4 bases, with 17 bases left in between. The germline gives CDR1 KGHSH, CDR2 LQKENI.